This record concerns one TCR beta chain sequence. Its cognate antigen is unknown. The data were obtained in a study of OX40 agonist ivuxolimab in advanced cancers. Study at large: Ivuxolimab, an agonist antibody against OX40 (CD134), was given to patients. Partial responses, seen in three patients, involved one hepatocellular carcinoma and two cutaneous melanomas. General observations from the study: Partial responders dosed at 0.1-3.0 mg/kg displayed clonal expansion ranking among the lowest. Some nonresponders also had low normalized T-cell clonal expansion.

Trimming left V 5 bases short and J 9 bases short, with 20 bases between. The CDR3 is 15 residues long. In germline, CDR1 is LNHDA, CDR2 SQIVND (reference sequence). Some clones are missing from TCRdb's copy, which holds only in-frame ones; the method was immunoSEQ multiplex PCR. The sample shows roughly 64,000 clones, roughly 89% of them seen only once. The chain has TRBV19 and TRBJ2-4; D is possibly TRBD1 (6 bases). Material: CD4+ or CD8+ T cells sorted from blood, obtained in a trial of the OX40 agonist ivuxolimab. This clonotype originated in an adult with an advanced solid tumor such as melanoma, head and neck, liver or kidney cancer. The CDR3 here is CASSQGGRGQGIQYF. The CDR3 bases are TGTGCCAGTAGTCAGGGCGGCAGGGGCCAGGGCATTCAGTACTTC. The complete variable domain, with remaining parts taken from reference TRBV19 and TRBJ2-4, reads DGGITQSPKYLFRKEGQNVTLSCEQNLNHDAMYWYRQDPGQGLRLIYYSQIVNDFQKGDIAEGYSVSREKKESFPLTVTSAQKNPTAFYLCASSQGGRGQGIQYFGAGTRLSVL.